These 14 T cell receptor beta chains were sequenced from one sample in a study of blood T cell repertoires in COVID-19. TCRdb's table, derived via immunoSEQ multiplex PCR, lists solely in-frame clones and lacks some. The sample holds hundreds of thousands of clones, about 90% seen once. The sample was peripheral blood. These receptors came from a woman between 18 and 29 years old who had recovered from COVID-19.

This clone was found once. The rearrangement joins TRBV30 to TRBJ2-4; maybe TRBD2 (7 bases). Trimming pared 1 base from V and 0 bases from J, leaving 16 bases between. In germline, CDR1 is GTSNPN, CDR2 SVGIG (reference sequence). This CDR3 has 17 residues. The CDR3 DNA reads as TGTGCCTGGAGTGAGGGGGAGGGATATATAGCCAAAAACATTCAGTACTTC. Amino acid sequence: CAWSEGEGYIAKNIQYF.

This chain links TRBV10-3 with TRBJ1-1; 8 bases are a match to TRBD1. V lost 4 bases, J lost 5 bases, and 6 bases stayed unmatched. CDR3 length: 14 residues. Looked up from germline, CDR1 is ENHRY and CDR2 is SYGVKD. The CDR3 nucleotides are TGTGCCATCAGTGGGGTTGACAGGGGAACTGAAGCTTTCTTT. This sequence encodes CAISGVDRGTEAFF.

The chain links TRBV30 to TRBJ1-6; D ambiguous. Per germline, CDR1 GTSNPN and CDR2 SVGIG (reference sequence). Deletions cut 3 bases from V and 10 bases from J, with 13 bases between. This CDR3 is built from 13 residues. CDR3 amino acids: CAWRSNYGSPLHF. The CDR3 DNA reads TGTGCCTGGAGGAGCAACTACGGATCACCCCTCCACTTT.

The CDR3 reads CASSQDTPGGGTDTQYF. For the CDR3, the DNA is TGCGCCAGCAGCCAAGATACCCCCGGAGGGGGCACAGATACGCAGTATTTT. The J gene is TRBJ2-3, the V gene TRBV4-3; D is perhaps TRBD2 (6 bases). Germline CDR1 reads LGHNA; CDR2 reads YSLEER. The ends were cut back, 0 bases at V and 1 base at J, with 14 bases in the middle. The CDR3 length is 17 residues.

The genes are TRBV20-1 and TRBJ2-1; a weak D match, TRBD1 (6 bases). Germline values: CDR1 DFQATT, CDR2 SNEGSKA (reference sequence). V gave up 3 bases and J gave up 10 bases, with 16 bases separating them. This CDR3 is 13 amino acids long. CDR3 DNA: TGCAGTGCTAGTTGGTTGCCCGGGACAGAGCAGTTCTTC. It is translated as CSASWLPGTEQFF.

The chain links TRBV5-6 to TRBJ2-3; 10 bases are a match to TRBD2. The CDR3 length is 14 residues. Germline V gene sequence: CDR1 SGHDT, CDR2 YYEEEE. J gave up 4 bases and V 2 bases, and 1 base lay outside the gene matches. The CDR3 sequence: CASSFSGRPDTQYF. The CDR3 nucleotides read TGTGCCAGCAGCTTTAGCGGGAGGCCAGATACGCAGTATTTT.

This clone was observed a single time. The V and J genes are TRBV6-4 and TRBJ2-1, with a tentative D call TRBD1 (5 bases). This CDR3 is built from 13 residues. Trimming stripped 3 bases from V and 8 bases from J, with 11 bases between. Per germline, CDR1 MRHNA and CDR2 SNTAGT. CDR3 sequence (DNA): TGTGCCAGCAGTGAAGGGGAAGGGGATGAGCAGTTCTTC. Its protein is CASSEGEGDEQFF.

The chain uses TRBV6-5 and TRBJ2-7; 10 nucleotides match TRBD1. Germline V gene lookup returns CDR1 MNHEY and CDR2 SVGAGI. The ends lost 5 bases at V and 3 bases at J; junction bases unmatched: 4. There are 14 residues in the CDR3. The CDR3 coding sequence is TGTGCCAGCAGTAGGGACAGGGGAATCTACGAGCAGTACGTC. Translating it yields CASSRDRGIYEQYV.

The chain joins TRBV5-1 to TRBJ2-1; 13 positions agree with TRBD2. The length of the CDR3 is 16 residues. Germline V gene lookup returns CDR1 SGHRS and CDR2 YFSETQ. The V gene end was trimmed by 3 bases and the J gene end by 9 bases; junction bases not matched to a gene: 9. CDR3 coding DNA: TGCGCCAGCAGCTCGGCCGGGACTAGCGGGAAGGGTGAGCAGTTCTTC. This encodes CASSSAGTSGKGEQFF.

V gene TRBV14 combines with J gene TRBJ2-1, with 9 bases aligning to TRBD2. Germline V gives CDR1 SGHDN, CDR2 FVKESK. The junction had 6 bases not matched to a gene; V was cut back by 4 bases and J by 2 bases. CDR3 length: 16 residues. As DNA, the CDR3 is TGTGCCAGCAGCCGCCTCACTAGCGGGCCCTACAATGAGCAGTTCTTC. Translating gives CASSRLTSGPYNEQFF.

The chain employs TRBV5-4 and TRBJ2-5; 11 positions agree with TRBD2. CDR3 length equals 17 residues. Losses at the gene ends were 0 bases for V and 1 base for J; bases not matched to a gene: 5. Germline V gives CDR1 SGHNT, CDR2 YYREEE (reference sequence). CDR3 loop: CASSLAHTSGGQETQYF. The CDR3 bases are TGTGCCAGCAGCTTGGCCCATACTAGCGGGGGCCAAGAGACCCAGTACTTC.

V gene TRBV7-9 combines with J gene TRBJ2-5; 8 bases align to TRBD2. V shed 1 base and J 5 bases; nucleotides not matched to a gene: 6. CDR3 length: 15 amino acids. The germline CDR1 and CDR2 sequences are SEHNR and FQNEAQ (reference sequence). CDR3 sequence: CASSLVGAGEETQYF. The DNA of the CDR3 is TGTGCCAGCAGCTTAGTAGGAGCGGGAGAGGAGACCCAGTACTTC.

This rearrangement joins TRBV10-2 to TRBJ2-4; 11 nucleotides align to TRBD2. V trimming: 5 bases; J trimming: 0 bases; junction bases outside the gene matches: 6. The germline V gene has CDR1 WSHSY and CDR2 SAAADI. The CDR3 spans 17 residues. As DNA, the CDR3 is TGCGCCAGCAGTTATAGCGGGAGGGGATTAGCCAAAAACATTCAGTACTTC. Protein product: CASSYSGRGLAKNIQYF.

The rearrangement joins TRBV6-5 to TRBJ1-4; 9 bases fit TRBD1. The germline CDR1 and CDR2 sequences are MNHEY and SVGAGI. This CDR3 has 15 residues. The V and J ends lost 1 base and 5 bases, in that order; junction bases with no gene match: 2. For the CDR3, the DNA is TGTGCCAGCAGTTACTGGGGGACAGGGAATGAAAAACTGTTTTTT. This gives the protein CASSYWGTGNEKLFF.